The source of this T cell receptor beta chain is a study of CD8 T cells in ankylosing spondylitis. Study observations and caveats: In ankylosing spondylitis blood, a motif of roughly 8 highly homologous TCR beta variants appeared characteristic.

Worth noting for this clonotype: Its specificity is not known.

The CDR3 spans 12 residues. With 0 bases removed from V and 5 bases from J, the gap between germline ends came to 5 bases. Germline-derived CDR1 and CDR2 are SGHRS and YFSETQ. TCRdb recomputed calls from the 5' RACE reads with MiXCR, one row per CDR3 protein. This sample carries 250,000 to 400,000 distinct CDR3 sequences, 11% of them seen once, and the ten largest clones take about 10%. The sequence was obtained from a female donor with ankylosing spondylitis or in good health (not recorded which). V gene TRBV5-1 combines with J gene TRBJ2-5; D is unresolved. The sequenced sample was blood, either unsorted or a sorted T cell fraction (not recorded which). The CDR3 loop reads CASSLEMETQYF. CDR3 nucleotides: TGCGCCAGCAGCTTGGAAATGGAGACCCAGTACTTC.